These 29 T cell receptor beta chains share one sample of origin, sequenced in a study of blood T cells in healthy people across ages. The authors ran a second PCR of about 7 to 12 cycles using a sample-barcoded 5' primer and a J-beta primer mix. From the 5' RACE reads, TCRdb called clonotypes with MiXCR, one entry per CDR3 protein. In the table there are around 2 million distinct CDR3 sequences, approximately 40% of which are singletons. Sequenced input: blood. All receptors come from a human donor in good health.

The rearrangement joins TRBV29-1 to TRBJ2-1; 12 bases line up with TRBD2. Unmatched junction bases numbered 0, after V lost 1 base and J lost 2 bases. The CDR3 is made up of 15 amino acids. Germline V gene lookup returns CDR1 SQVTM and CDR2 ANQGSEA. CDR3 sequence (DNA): TGCAGCGTTGAAGGGACTAGCGGGGCCTACAATGAGCAGTTCTTC. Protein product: CSVEGTSGAYNEQFF.

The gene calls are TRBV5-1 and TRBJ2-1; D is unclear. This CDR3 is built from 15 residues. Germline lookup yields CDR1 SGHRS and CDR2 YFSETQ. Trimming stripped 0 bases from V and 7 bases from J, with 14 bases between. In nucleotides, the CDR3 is TGCGCCAGCAGCTTGGGGCTTGTAGGGTTAAATGAGCAGTTCTTC. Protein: CASSLGLVGLNEQFF.

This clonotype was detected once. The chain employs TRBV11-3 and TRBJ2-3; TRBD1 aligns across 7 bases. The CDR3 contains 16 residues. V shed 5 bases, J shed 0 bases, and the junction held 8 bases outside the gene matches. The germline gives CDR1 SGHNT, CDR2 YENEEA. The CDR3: CASSLPEGASTDTQYF. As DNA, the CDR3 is TGTGCCAGCAGCCTACCCGAGGGGGCGAGCACAGATACGCAGTATTTT.

Written as DNA, the CDR3 is TGTGCCAGCAGCTTAGGTAGAGCTTTCTACGAGCAGTACTTC. As protein: CASSLGRAFYEQYF. The chain links TRBV7-2 to TRBJ2-7, with D unresolved. V was trimmed by 1 base and J by 3 bases, leaving 10 bases between them. Germline V lookup: CDR1 SGHTA, CDR2 FQGNSA. The CDR3 loop spans 14 amino acids.

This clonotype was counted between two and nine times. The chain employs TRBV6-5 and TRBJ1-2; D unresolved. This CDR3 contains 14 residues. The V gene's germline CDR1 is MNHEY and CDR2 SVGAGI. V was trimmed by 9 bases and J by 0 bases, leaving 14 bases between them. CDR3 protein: CASKTARANYGYTF. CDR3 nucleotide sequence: TGTGCCAGTAAAACAGCAAGAGCTAACTATGGCTACACCTTC.

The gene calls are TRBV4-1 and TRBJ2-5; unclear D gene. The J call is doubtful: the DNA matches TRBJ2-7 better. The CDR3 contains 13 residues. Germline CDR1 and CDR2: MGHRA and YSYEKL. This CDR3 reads CASSQVPGGEQYF. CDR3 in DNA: TGCGCCAGCAGCCAAGTTCCAGGTGGCGAGCAGTACTTC.

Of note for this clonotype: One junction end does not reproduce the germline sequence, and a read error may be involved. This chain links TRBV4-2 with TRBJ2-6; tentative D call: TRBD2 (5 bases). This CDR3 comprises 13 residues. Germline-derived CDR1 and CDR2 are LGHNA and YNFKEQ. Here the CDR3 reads CASNPPEANALTF. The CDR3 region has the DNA TGTGCCAGCAACCCCCCGGAGGCCAACGCCCTGACTTTC.

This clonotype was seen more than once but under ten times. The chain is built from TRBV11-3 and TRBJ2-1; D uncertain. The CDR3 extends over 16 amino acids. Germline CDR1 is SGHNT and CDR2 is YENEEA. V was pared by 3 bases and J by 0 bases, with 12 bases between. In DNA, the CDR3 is TGTGCCAGCAGCTTTCTCGACTGGAGCTCCTACAATGAGCAGTTCTTC. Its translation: CASSFLDWSSYNEQFF.

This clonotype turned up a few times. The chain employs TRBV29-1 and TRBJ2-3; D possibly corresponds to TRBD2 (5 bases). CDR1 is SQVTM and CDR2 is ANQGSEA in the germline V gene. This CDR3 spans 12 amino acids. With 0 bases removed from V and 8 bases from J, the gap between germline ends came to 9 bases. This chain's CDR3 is CSVEEGRATQYF. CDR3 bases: TGCAGCGTTGAAGAAGGGCGGGCTACGCAGTATTTT.

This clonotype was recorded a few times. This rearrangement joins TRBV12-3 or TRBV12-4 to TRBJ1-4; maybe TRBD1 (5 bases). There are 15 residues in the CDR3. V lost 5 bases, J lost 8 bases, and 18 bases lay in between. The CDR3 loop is CASSPRGAAWEKLFF. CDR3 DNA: TGTGCCAGCAGTCCAAGAGGGGCAGCTTGGGAAAAACTGTTTTTT.

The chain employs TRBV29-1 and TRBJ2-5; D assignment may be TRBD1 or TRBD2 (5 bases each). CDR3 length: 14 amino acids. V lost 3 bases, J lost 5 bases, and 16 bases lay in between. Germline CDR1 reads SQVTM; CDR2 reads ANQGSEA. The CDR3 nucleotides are TGCAGCGTTGATTATTTAGGGACCGGGGAGACCCAGTACTTC. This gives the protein CSVDYLGTGETQYF. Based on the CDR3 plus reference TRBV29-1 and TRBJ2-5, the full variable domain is SAVISQKPSRDICQRGTSLTIQCQVDSQVTMMFWYRQQPGQSLTLIATANQGSEATYESGFVIDKFPISRPNLTFSTLTVSNMSPEDSSIYLCSVDYLGTGETQYFGPGTRLLVL.

The CDR3 bases are TGTGCCAGCAGCCAGGGGGATATAGCGGGAGACCAAGAGACCCAGTACTTC. Protein product: CASSQGDIAGDQETQYF. The V gene is TRBV4-2, the J gene TRBJ2-5, with 9 nucleotides matching TRBD2. CDR3 size: 17 residues. Germline V gene lookup returns CDR1 LGHNA and CDR2 YNFKEQ. Trimming removed 3 bases from V and 0 bases from J; junction bases left unmatched: 8.

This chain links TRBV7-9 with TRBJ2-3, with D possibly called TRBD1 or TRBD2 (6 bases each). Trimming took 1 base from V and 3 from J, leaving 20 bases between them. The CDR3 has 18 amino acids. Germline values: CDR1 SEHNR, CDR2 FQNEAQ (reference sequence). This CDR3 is CASSLGTPRGRRTDTQYF. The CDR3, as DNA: TGTGCCAGCAGCTTAGGGACGCCCCGGGGGCGGCGAACAGATACGCAGTATTTT.

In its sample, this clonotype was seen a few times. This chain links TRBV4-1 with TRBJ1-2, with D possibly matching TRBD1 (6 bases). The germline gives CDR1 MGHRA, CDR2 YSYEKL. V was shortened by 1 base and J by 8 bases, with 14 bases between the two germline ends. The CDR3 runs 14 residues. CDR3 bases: TGCGCCAGCAGCCAAGGCAGGGGAATGGGCGGCTACACCTTC. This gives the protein CASSQGRGMGGYTF.

CDR3 bases: TGCGCCAGCAGCCAAGAGAGATCTGAAACCTACGAGCAGTACTTC. This translates into CASSQERSETYEQYF. The V and J genes are TRBV4-3 and TRBJ2-7; D remains ambiguous. The CDR3 has 15 amino acids. From germline, CDR1 is LGHNA and CDR2 YSLEER. The germline V and J ends were trimmed by 0 bases and 2 bases, with 11 bases remaining between them.

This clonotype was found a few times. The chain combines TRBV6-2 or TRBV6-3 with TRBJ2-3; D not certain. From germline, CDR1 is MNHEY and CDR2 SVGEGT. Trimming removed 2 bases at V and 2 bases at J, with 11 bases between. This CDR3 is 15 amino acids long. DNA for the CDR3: TGTGCCAGCAGTTACCCCGGGTTGGACACAGATACGCAGTATTTT. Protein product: CASSYPGLDTDTQYF.

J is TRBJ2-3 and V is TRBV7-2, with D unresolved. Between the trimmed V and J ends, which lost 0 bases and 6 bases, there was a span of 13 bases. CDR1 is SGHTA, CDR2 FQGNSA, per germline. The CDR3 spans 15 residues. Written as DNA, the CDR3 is TGTGCCAGCAGCTTAGCGGGTTCTAATCCCGATACGCAGTATTTT. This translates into CASSLAGSNPDTQYF. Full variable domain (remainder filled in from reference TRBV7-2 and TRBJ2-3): GAGVSQSPSNKVTEKGKDVELRCDPISGHTALYWYRQSLGQGLEFLIYFQGNSAPDKSGLPSDRFSAERTGGSVSTLTIQRTQQEDSAVYLCASSLAGSNPDTQYFGPGTRLTVL.

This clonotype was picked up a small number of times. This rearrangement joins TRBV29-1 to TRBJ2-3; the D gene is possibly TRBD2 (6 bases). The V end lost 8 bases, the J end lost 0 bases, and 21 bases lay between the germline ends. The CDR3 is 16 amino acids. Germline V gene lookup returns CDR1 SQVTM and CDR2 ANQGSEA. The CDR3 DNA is TGCAGCACCGAGGGAGGAGACAGAGCTAGCACAGATACGCAGTATTTT. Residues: CSTEGGDRASTDTQYF.

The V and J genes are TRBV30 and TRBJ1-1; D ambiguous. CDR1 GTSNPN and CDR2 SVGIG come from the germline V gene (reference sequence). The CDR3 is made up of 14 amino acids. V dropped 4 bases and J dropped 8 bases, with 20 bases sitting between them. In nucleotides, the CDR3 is TGTGCCTGGATCAAGGAACCGGCAGCCATGGAAGCTTTCTTT. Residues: CAWIKEPAAMEAFF.

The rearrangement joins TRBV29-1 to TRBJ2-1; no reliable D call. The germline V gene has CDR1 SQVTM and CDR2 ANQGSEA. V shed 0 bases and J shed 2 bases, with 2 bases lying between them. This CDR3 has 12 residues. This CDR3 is CSVEETYNEQFF. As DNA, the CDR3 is TGCAGCGTTGAAGAAACCTACAATGAGCAGTTCTTC.

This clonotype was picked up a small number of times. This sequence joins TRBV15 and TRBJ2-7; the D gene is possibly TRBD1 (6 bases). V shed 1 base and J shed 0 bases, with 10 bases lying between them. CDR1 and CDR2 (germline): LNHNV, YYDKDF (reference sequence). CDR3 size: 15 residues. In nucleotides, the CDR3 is TGTGCCACCAGCAGAGGGGACATCTCCTCCTACGAGCAGTACTTC. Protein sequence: CATSRGDISSYEQYF.

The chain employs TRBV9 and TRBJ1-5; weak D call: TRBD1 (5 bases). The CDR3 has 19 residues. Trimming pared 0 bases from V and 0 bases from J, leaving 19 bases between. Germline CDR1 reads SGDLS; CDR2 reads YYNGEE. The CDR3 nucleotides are TGTGCCAGCAGCGTAGCTACCCCGTTGCAGGGATATAGCAATCAGCCCCAGCATTTT. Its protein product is CASSVATPLQGYSNQPQHF. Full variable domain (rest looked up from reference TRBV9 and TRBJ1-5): DSGVTQTPKHLITATGQRVTLRCSPRSGDLSVYWYQQSLDQGLQFLIQYYNGEERAKGNILERFSAQQFPDLHSELNLSSLELGDSALYFCASSVATPLQGYSNQPQHFGDGTRLSIL.

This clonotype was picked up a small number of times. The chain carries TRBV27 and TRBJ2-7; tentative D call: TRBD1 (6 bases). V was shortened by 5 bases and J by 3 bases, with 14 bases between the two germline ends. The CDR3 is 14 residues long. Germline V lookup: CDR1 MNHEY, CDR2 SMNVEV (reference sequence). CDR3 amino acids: CASSPGTMVYEQYF. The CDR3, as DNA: TGTGCCAGCAGTCCCGGGACAATGGTCTACGAGCAGTACTTC.

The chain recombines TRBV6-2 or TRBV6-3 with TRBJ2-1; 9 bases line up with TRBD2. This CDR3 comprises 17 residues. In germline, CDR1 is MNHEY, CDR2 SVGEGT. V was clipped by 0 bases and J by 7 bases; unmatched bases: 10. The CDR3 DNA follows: TGTGCCAGCAGTTACTCTAGGGGACTAGCATTTGGGAATGAGCAGTTCTTC. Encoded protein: CASSYSRGLAFGNEQFF.

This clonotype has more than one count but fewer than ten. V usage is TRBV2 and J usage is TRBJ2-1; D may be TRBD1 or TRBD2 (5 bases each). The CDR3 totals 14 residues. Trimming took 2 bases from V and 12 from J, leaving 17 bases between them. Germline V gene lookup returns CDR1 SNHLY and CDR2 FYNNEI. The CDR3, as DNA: TGTGCCAGCAGTGAAAGGTTAATGGGGGACGGGCAGTTCTTC. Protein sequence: CASSERLMGDGQFF.

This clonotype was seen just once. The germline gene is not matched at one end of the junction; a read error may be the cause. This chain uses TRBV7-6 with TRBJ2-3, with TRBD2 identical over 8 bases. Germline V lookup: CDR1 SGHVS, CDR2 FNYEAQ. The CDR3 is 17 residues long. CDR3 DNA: TGTGCCAGCAGCTTAGTGTCGTCGGGGGGGGCCACAGATACGCGGTATTTT. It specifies CASSLVSSGGATDTRYF.

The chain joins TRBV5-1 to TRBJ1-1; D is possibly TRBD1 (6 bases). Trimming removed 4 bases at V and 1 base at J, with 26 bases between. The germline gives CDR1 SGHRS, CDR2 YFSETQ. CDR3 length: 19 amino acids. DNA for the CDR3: TGCGCCAGCAGCGATAGTAGGAGGGGGGGTATTCTGCGGAACACTGAAGCTTTCTTT. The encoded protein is CASSDSRRGGILRNTEAFF.

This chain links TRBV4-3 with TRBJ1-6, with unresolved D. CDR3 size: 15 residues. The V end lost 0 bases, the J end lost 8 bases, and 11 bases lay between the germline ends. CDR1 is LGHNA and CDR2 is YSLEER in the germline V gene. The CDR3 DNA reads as TGCGCCAGCAGCCAAGATGGATTGAGGGATTCACCCCTCCACTTT. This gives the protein CASSQDGLRDSPLHF.

The DNA for the CDR3 is TGTGCCAGCAGTCCCCGCGGGGACCGCTATGGCTACACCTTC. This translates into CASSPRGDRYGYTF. The rearrangement joins TRBV6-6 to TRBJ1-2; TRBD1 might be the D (5 bases). Trimming stripped 5 bases from V and 4 bases from J, with 14 bases between. The CDR3 length is 14 residues. Germline values: CDR1 MNHNY, CDR2 SVGAGI (reference sequence).